This TCR beta chain was observed in a study of blood T cells in healthy people across ages. At the level of the study: About one barcoded beta molecule per two T cells was the capture yield of template switching. The study's findings and limits: In long-lived donors, naive CD4+ cell counts and diversity exceeded those of aged donors. Researchers deemed the diversity estimates from one million T cells underestimates.

V was pared by 3 bases and J by 10 bases, with 7 bases between. The CDR3 runs to 11 residues. Germline V gives CDR1 LGHDT, CDR2 YNNKEL (reference sequence). Next came a second PCR, run for roughly 6 to 11 cycles, which used a sample-barcoded 5' primer along with a J-beta primer mix. TCRdb itself ran the 5' RACE reads through MiXCR, one entry per CDR3 protein. The data show about 650,000 distinct CDR3 sequences, about 50% seen once. The authors extracted at least 5 micrograms of total RNA per sample. This clonotype was seen ten or more times. Its antigen is unknown. What was sequenced was blood. This clonotype was sampled from an elderly woman in good health. V usage is TRBV3-1 and J usage is TRBJ2-1; D gene ambiguous. The CDR3 is CASSQSYEQFF. CDR3 bases: TGTGCCAGCAGCCAGAGTTACGAGCAGTTCTTC.